One sample yielded the 27 T cell receptor beta chains listed below, sequenced in a study of blood T cell repertoires in COVID-19. The data were produced by immunoSEQ multiplex PCR, yet TCRdb's version contains in-frame clones alone and is incomplete. The data contain 60,000 to 80,000 clones, just under 95% of them seen just once; the ten biggest clones take up 5% to 6%. The sequencing input was peripheral blood. These receptors all come from a human donor in a cohort sampled during active COVID-19.

The chain is built from TRBV21-1 and TRBJ2-7; TRBD1, the table's D call, lacks a check against the DNA. TRBV21-1 is termed a pseudogene. The length of the CDR3 is 15 residues. The CDR3 DNA sequence: TGTGCCAGCAGCAAAAAGCGGACAGGGACTGGAGAGCAGTACTTC. This translates into CASSKKRTGTGEQYF.

This clone showed up just once. The V and J genes are TRBV11-2 and TRBJ1-2, with D tentatively TRBD1 (6 bases). The V gene lost 3 bases and the J gene lost 2 bases, with 13 bases spanning the gap. This CDR3 comprises 15 residues. Germline V gene data show CDR1 as SGHAT and CDR2 as FQNNGV. CDR3: CASSFGRGQNYGYTF. The CDR3 DNA follows: TGTGCCAGCAGCTTCGGACGGGGACAAAACTATGGCTACACCTTC.

The V gene is TRBV6-5, the J gene TRBJ1-2, with 8 bases that match TRBD1. V dropped 2 bases and J dropped 7; count of bases not matched to a gene: 12. Per the germline V gene, CDR1 is MNHEY and CDR2 is SVGAGI. The CDR3 has 16 residues. The CDR3 loop reads CASSYDQAGGIGGYTF. DNA for the CDR3: TGTGCCAGCAGTTACGATCAAGCAGGGGGCATCGGTGGCTACACCTTC.

This clone occurred once. This chain uses TRBV7-2 with TRBJ2-3; the match to TRBD2 covers 8 bases. Looked up from germline, CDR1 is SGHTA and CDR2 is FQGNSA. J was trimmed by 0 bases and V by 4 bases; bases with no gene match: 9. The CDR3 runs to 17 residues. CDR3 sequence (DNA): TGTGCCAGCAGCTCCCTATTTGGGACTAGGAGCACAGATACGCAGTATTTT. It yields the protein CASSSLFGTRSTDTQYF.

The chain carries TRBV3-1 (or the pseudogene TRBV3-2) and TRBJ2-1; the match to TRBD1 covers 10 bases. Losses at the gene ends were 4 bases for V and 6 bases for J; bases not matched to a gene: 9. Germline V gene sequence: CDR1 LGHDT, CDR2 YNNKEL (reference sequence). The CDR3 is made up of 16 amino acids. The CDR3, as DNA: TGTGCCAGCAGCCGGGGGGGACAGGGGAACTCCAATGAGCAGTTCTTC. Translating it yields CASSRGGQGNSNEQFF.

This clone was counted once. The DNA of the CDR3 is TGCGCCAGCAGCCAAGATGGGACAGGGGGTCAAGAGACCCAGTACTTC. Translated, it gives CASSQDGTGGQETQYF. The chain joins TRBV4-1 to TRBJ2-5, with TRBD1 matching 11 bases. The CDR3 totals 16 residues. From germline, CDR1 is MGHRA and CDR2 YSYEKL. Trimming at V came to 0 bases and at J to 2 bases, leaving 2 bases not matched to a gene.

CDR3 protein: CASSPLAGSTDTQYF. DNA of the CDR3: TGTGCCAGCAGCCCTCTGGCGGGAAGCACAGATACGCAGTATTTT. The chain recombines TRBV7-6 with TRBJ2-3; possible D gene TRBD2, 6 bases. V shed 5 bases and J shed 0 bases, with 12 bases lying between them. Per germline, CDR1 SGHVS and CDR2 FNYEAQ. The CDR3 extends over 15 amino acids.

The chain recombines TRBV6-2 or TRBV6-3 with TRBJ1-5, with 7 nucleotides matching TRBD1. The V and J ends lost 6 bases and 3 bases, in that order; junction bases with no gene match: 8. The CDR3 extends over 15 amino acids. Looked up from germline, CDR1 is MNHEY and CDR2 is SVGEGT. The chain's CDR3 is CASSRSDRDNQPQHF. In DNA form, the CDR3 reads TGTGCCAGCAGCCGCTCCGACAGGGACAATCAGCCCCAGCATTTT.

Judged by abundance, this clone is medium-sized (0.01 to 0.1%). CDR3 loop: CASSNGGYNEQFF. CDR3 nucleotide sequence: TGTGCCAGCAGCAACGGTGGCTACAATGAGCAGTTCTTC. The chain employs TRBV7-9 and TRBJ2-1; D remains unclear. The germline gives CDR1 SEHNR, CDR2 FQNEAQ (reference sequence). V was shortened by 5 bases and J by 3 bases, with 8 bases between the two germline ends. CDR3 size: 13 residues. The full variable domain, in which reference TRBV7-9 and TRBJ2-1 provide the parts outside the CDR3, is DTGVSQNPRHKITKRGQNVTFRCDPISEHNRLYWYRQTLGQGPEFLTYFQNEAQLEKSRLLSDRFSAERPKGSFSTLEIQRTEQGDSAMYLCASSNGGYNEQFFGPGTRLTVL.

This clone was recorded only once. The chain joins TRBV6-5 to TRBJ2-3; D possibly corresponds to TRBD1 (7 bases). V was pared by 2 bases and J by 7 bases, with 16 bases between. CDR1 is MNHEY, CDR2 SVGAGI, per germline. This CDR3 spans 15 amino acids. In DNA form, the CDR3 reads TGTGCCAGCAGTTACGCTCTGGAGGGGGCGCATACGCAGTATTTT. Translated: CASSYALEGAHTQYF.

This chain links TRBV5-1 with TRBJ2-7, with TRBD2 matching over 11 bases. CDR3 length: 14 residues. V lost 5 bases to trimming and J lost 6 bases; unmatched junction nucleotides: 7. Germline V gene data show CDR1 as SGHRS and CDR2 as YFSETQ. The CDR3, as DNA: TGCGCCAGCAGACTTAGCGGGGGGGTATCCGAGCAGTACTTC. This encodes CASRLSGGVSEQYF.

The chain employs TRBV18 and TRBJ2-1; D might be TRBD1 (6 bases). Germline assignment: CDR1 KGHSH and CDR2 LQKENI. The V end was cut by 3 bases, the J end by 8 bases, with 17 bases between. The CDR3 consists of 15 residues. For the CDR3, the DNA is TGTGCCAGCTCACCCGCCGGGACAATTTTCGATGAGCAGTTCTTC. Protein: CASSPAGTIFDEQFF.

V gene TRBV7-2 combines with J gene TRBJ2-2, with TRBD2 matching 9 bases. This CDR3 contains 16 residues. After removal of 4 bases from V and 7 bases from J, the junction contained 10 bases not matched to a gene. The germline V gene encodes CDR1 SGHTA and CDR2 FQGNSA. CDR3 bases: TGTGCCAGCAGCTACGGGAGCGGGGGGTATGGCGGGGAGCTGTTTTTT. Translated: CASSYGSGGYGGELFF.

This clone was observed a single time. DNA for the CDR3: TGTGCCAGCAGCCTCGGAAATTCGGGGAAGGCTGGAAACACCATATATTTT. Translating it yields CASSLGNSGKAGNTIYF. V and J are TRBV11-2 and TRBJ1-3; D gene unclear. V was cut by 5 bases and J by 2 bases, with 19 bases left in between. The CDR3 contains 17 residues. In germline, CDR1 is SGHAT, CDR2 FQNNGV.

The chain links TRBV18 to TRBJ1-1; unclear D gene. This CDR3 is built from 13 residues. V lost 4 bases to trimming and J lost 2 bases, with 8 bases between them. Germline assignment: CDR1 KGHSH and CDR2 LQKENI. The CDR3 region has the DNA TGTGCCAGCTCACGGGTGGGCAACACTGAAGCTTTCTTT. It codes for CASSRVGNTEAFF.

The chain couples TRBV7-8 to TRBJ1-1, with 8 bases lining up with TRBD1. V shed 5 bases, J shed 0 bases, and the junction held 5 bases outside the gene matches. This CDR3 spans 15 amino acids. Germline V gene data show CDR1 as SGHVS and CDR2 as FQNEAQ. The CDR3 here is CASSAWTGLNTEAFF. The CDR3 DNA reads as TGTGCCAGCAGCGCCTGGACAGGGTTGAACACTGAAGCTTTCTTT.

The chain uses TRBV9 and TRBJ1-5; TRBD1 agrees at 7 bases. Germline trimming cut 6 bases from V and 2 bases from J; bases unmatched to any gene: 11. This CDR3 region has 16 residues. CDR1 and CDR2 (germline): SGDLS, YYNGEE. The CDR3: CASTHAGRGGNQPQHF. CDR3 DNA sequence: TGTGCCAGCACTCACGCGGGCAGGGGGGGCAATCAGCCCCAGCATTTT.

The chain has TRBV7-9 and TRBJ2-3, with no clear D. This CDR3 has 11 residues. CDR1 and CDR2 (germline): SEHNR, FQNEAQ (reference sequence). Trimming took off 5 bases at V and 4 bases at J, with 4 bases between the two ends. CDR3 sequence reads: CASSPADTQYF. The CDR3 DNA reads as TGTGCCAGCAGCCCGGCAGATACGCAGTATTTT.

This rearrangement joins TRBV6-5 to TRBJ1-6; a possible D gene is TRBD1 (6 bases). The germline V gene has CDR1 MNHEY and CDR2 SVGAGI. V gave up 1 base and J gave up 9 bases, with 10 bases separating them. CDR3 length equals 14 residues. CDR3 nucleotides: TGTGCCAGCAGTTACTTGCAGGGGAGTTCACCCCTCCACTTT. Amino acids: CASSYLQGSSPLHF.

In this sample, this clone turned up once. The rearrangement links TRBV19 to TRBJ2-1; 10 bases match TRBD1. This CDR3 comprises 13 residues. The V gene end was trimmed by 8 bases and the J gene end by 5 bases; junction bases not matched to a gene: 3. CDR1 LNHDA and CDR2 SQIVND come from the germline V gene (reference sequence). CDR3 loop: CASGTGEDNEQFF. DNA for the CDR3: TGTGCCAGTGGGACAGGGGAAGACAATGAGCAGTTCTTC.

The V gene is TRBV7-9, the J gene TRBJ2-7; 9 bases are shared with TRBD1. The CDR3 has 14 residues. CDR1 SEHNR and CDR2 FQNEAQ come from the germline V gene (reference sequence). V gave up 5 bases and J gave up 7 bases; unmatched junction bases: 9. CDR3 sequence reads: CASSEDRGLQEQYF. CDR3 DNA sequence: TGTGCCAGCAGCGAGGACAGGGGTCTCCAGGAGCAGTACTTC.

The genes are TRBV9 and TRBJ1-5; possibly TRBD1 for D (5 bases). There are 14 residues in the CDR3. Trimming left V 2 bases short and J 6 bases short, with 12 bases between. Germline loops: CDR1 SGDLS, CDR2 YYNGEE. This CDR3 is CASSVGPGGQPQHF. The CDR3 nucleotides read TGTGCCAGCAGCGTTGGACCCGGGGGTCAGCCCCAGCATTTT.

In DNA, the CDR3 is TGTGCCAGCAGGGGGGGACGGAATCAGCCCCAGCATTTT. Protein product: CASRGGRNQPQHF. This chain uses TRBV12-3 or TRBV12-4 with TRBJ1-5; maybe TRBD1 (5 bases). V shed 6 bases and J shed 4 bases, with 10 bases lying between them. This CDR3 comprises 13 residues.

V is TRBV7-2 and J is TRBJ2-6, with D perhaps matching TRBD2 (6 bases). CDR1 is SGHTA, CDR2 FQGNSA, per germline. This CDR3 spans 18 amino acids. The V end was cut by 5 bases, the J end by 0 bases, with 17 bases between. CDR3 in DNA: TGTGCCAGCAGCCCTTACGGGGGTTCAGGCTCTGGGGCCAACGTCCTGACTTTC. It yields the protein CASSPYGGSGSGANVLTF.

V and J are TRBV5-6 and TRBJ2-7; D is perhaps TRBD1 (6 bases). The CDR3 totals 14 residues. Germline V gene data show CDR1 as SGHDT and CDR2 as YYEEEE. V lost 4 bases and J lost 2, with 13 bases in between. The CDR3 sequence: CASSASGHTYEQYF. For the CDR3, the DNA is TGTGCCAGCAGCGCGTCGGGACACACCTACGAGCAGTACTTC.

The rearrangement joins TRBV3-1 (or the pseudogene TRBV3-2) to TRBJ2-6, with D perhaps matching TRBD1 (5 bases). From germline, CDR1 is LGHDT and CDR2 YNNKEL (reference sequence). The germline V and J ends were trimmed by 3 bases and 5 bases, with 11 bases remaining between them. This CDR3 is 15 amino acids long. Here the CDR3 reads CASSHRQFRANVLTF. The CDR3 DNA reads TGTGCCAGCAGCCACCGACAGTTTAGGGCCAACGTCCTGACTTTC.

This sequence joins TRBV19 and TRBJ2-2; a weak D match, TRBD1 (6 bases). The germline V gene has CDR1 LNHDA and CDR2 SQIVND (reference sequence). Trimming removed 4 bases from V and 0 bases from J, with 12 bases in between. This CDR3 is 16 amino acids long. CDR3 bases: TGTGCCAGTAGTAACAGGGCGTTAGCGAACACCGGGGAGCTGTTTTTT. Translated: CASSNRALANTGELFF.